This T cell receptor beta chain was identified in a study of shared clonotypes between healthy human individuals. As for the study in general: Three men and two women, aged 18 to 49, were donors. Per donor, CD8 memory used one plate, CD8 naive used two, CD4 memory used three and CD4 naive used three.

The repertoire was sequenced with immunoSEQ multiplex PCR; TCRdb's copy has only in-frame clones and lacks some. Among about 600,000 clones listed, almost 97% were seen once. The study's findings and limits: Unshared clonotypes carried lower generation probabilities than those common to all four donors. Only blood was sampled; tissue repertoires likely differ.

With regard to this clone: The antigen is not known.

The specimen was naive CD4+ T cells sorted from blood. Subset: CD45RA+ positively selected. The receptor comes from a woman under 40 in good health.

The CDR3: CASRTLLNTEAFF. DNA for the CDR3: TGTGCCAGCAGGACTCTCCTAAACACTGAAGCTTTCTTT. The chain has TRBV6-5 and TRBJ1-1, with D hard to call. The CDR3 covers 13 residues. Germline-derived CDR1 and CDR2 are MNHEY and SVGAGI. Deletions cut 6 bases from V and 2 bases from J, with 10 bases between.